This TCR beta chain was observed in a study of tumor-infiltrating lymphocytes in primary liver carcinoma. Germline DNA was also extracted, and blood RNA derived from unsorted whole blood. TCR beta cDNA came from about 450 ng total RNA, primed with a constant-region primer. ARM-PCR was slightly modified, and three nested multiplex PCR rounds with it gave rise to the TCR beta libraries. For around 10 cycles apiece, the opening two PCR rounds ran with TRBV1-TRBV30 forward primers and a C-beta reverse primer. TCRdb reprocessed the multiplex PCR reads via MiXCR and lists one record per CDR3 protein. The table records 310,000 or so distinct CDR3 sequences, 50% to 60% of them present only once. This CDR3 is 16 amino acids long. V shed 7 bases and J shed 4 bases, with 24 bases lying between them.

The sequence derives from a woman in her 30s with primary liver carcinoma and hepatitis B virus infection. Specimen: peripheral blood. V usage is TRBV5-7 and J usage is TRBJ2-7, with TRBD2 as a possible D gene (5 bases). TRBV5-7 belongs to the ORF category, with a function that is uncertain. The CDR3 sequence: CASGQPTTRLYYEQYF. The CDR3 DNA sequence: TGTGCCAGCGGTCAGCCCACGACCCGACTATATTACGAGCAGTACTTC.